Sequencing of this T cell receptor (beta chain) was carried out in a study of cytomegalovirus exposure and HLA in healthy donors. The CDR3 runs 11 residues. With 7 bases removed from V and 4 bases from J, the gap between germline ends came to 10 bases. Looked up from germline, CDR1 is SQVTM and CDR2 is ANQGSEA. The table came from immunoSEQ multiplex PCR; TCRdb's copy has only in-frame clones and leaves some out. The sample consists of about 130,000 clones, more than 70% of them appearing once. The sample comprised PBMCs. The sequence was collected from a man aged 30 to 45 in good health and CMV-seronegative. The rearrangement links TRBV29-1 to TRBJ1-2; D is unclear. Written as DNA, the CDR3 is TGCAGCGGGGCGCAGAGCTATGGCTACACCTTC. Translation: CSGAQSYGYTF.